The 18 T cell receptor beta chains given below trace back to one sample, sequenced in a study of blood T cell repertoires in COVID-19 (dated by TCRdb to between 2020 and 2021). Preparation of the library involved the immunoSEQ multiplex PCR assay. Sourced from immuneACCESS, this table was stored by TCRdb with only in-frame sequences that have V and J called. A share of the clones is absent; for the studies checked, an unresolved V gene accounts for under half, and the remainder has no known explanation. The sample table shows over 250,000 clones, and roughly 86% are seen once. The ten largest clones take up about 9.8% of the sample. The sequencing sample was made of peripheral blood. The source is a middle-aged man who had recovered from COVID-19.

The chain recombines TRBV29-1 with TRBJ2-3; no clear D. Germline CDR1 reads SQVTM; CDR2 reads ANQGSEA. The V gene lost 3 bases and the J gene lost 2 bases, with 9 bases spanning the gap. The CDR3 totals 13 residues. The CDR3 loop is CSVDGGATDTQYF. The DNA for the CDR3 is TGCAGCGTTGATGGTGGAGCCACAGATACGCAGTATTTT.

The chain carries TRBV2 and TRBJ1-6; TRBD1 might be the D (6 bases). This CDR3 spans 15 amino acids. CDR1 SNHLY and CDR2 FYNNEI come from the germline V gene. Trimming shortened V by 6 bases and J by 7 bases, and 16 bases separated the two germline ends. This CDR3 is CASSRGKGGNSPLHF. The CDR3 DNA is TGTGCCAGCAGCCGGGGAAAGGGGGGGAATTCACCCCTCCACTTT.

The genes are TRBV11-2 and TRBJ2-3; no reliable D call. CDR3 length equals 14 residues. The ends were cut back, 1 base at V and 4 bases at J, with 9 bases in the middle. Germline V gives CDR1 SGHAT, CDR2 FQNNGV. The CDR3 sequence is CASSLVPHADTQYF. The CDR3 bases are TGTGCCAGCAGCTTAGTCCCCCATGCAGATACGCAGTATTTT.

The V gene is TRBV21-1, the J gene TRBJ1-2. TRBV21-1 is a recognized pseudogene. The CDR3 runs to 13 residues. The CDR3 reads CAISGGHNYGYTF. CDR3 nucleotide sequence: TGTGCCATCTCGGGGGGACATAATTATGGCTACACCTTC.

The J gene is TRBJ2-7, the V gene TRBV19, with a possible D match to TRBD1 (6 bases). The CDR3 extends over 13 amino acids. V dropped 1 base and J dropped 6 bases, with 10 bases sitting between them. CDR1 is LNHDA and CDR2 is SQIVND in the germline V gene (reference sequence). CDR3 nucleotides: TGTGCCAGTAGTATAGGGGGGCGCGTCGAGCAGTACTTC. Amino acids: CASSIGGRVEQYF.

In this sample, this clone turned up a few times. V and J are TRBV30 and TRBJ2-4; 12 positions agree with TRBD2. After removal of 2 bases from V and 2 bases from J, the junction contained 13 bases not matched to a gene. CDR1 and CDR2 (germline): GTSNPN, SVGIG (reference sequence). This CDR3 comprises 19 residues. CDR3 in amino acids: CAWSFRTSGNLASKNIQYF. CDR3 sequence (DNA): TGTGCCTGGAGTTTCCGGACTAGCGGGAACCTAGCATCCAAAAACATTCAGTACTTC.

In DNA, the CDR3 is TGTGCCAGCAGTCCACTAGGGCGGGGGCGCACAGATACGCAGTATTTT. Protein product: CASSPLGRGRTDTQYF. V usage is TRBV6-2 or TRBV6-3 and J usage is TRBJ2-3; the D gene is possibly TRBD2 (7 bases). Germline V gene data show CDR1 as MNHEY and CDR2 as SVGEGT. CDR3 size: 16 residues. V was cut by 5 bases and J by 1 base, with 16 bases left in between.

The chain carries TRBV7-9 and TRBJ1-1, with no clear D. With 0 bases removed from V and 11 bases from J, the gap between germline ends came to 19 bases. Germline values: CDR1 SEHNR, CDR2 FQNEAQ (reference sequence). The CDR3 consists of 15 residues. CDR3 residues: CASSLAAEGGREAFF. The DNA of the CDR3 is TGTGCCAGCAGCTTAGCGGCCGAAGGTGGGCGAGAGGCTTTCTTT. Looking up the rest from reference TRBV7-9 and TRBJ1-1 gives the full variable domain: DTGVSQNPRHKITKRGQNVTFRCDPISEHNRLYWYRQTLGQGPEFLTYFQNEAQLEKSRLLSDRFSAERPKGSFSTLEIQRTEQGDSAMYLCASSLAAEGGREAFFGQGTRLTVV.

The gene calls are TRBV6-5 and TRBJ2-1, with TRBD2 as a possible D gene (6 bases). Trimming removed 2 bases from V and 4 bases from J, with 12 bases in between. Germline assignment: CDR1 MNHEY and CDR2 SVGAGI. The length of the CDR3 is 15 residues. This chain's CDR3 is CASSYRTGTYNEQFF. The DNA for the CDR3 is TGTGCCAGCAGTTACCGGACTGGGACTTACAATGAGCAGTTCTTC.

For the CDR3, the DNA is TGCGCCAGCAGCCCGCGGGTTCTCGACACTGAAGCTTTCTTT. It translates to CASSPRVLDTEAFF. The chain recombines TRBV5-1 with TRBJ1-1, with D uncertain. This CDR3 region has 14 residues. V was pared by 4 bases and J by 3 bases, with 13 bases between. CDR1 is SGHRS, CDR2 YFSETQ, per germline.

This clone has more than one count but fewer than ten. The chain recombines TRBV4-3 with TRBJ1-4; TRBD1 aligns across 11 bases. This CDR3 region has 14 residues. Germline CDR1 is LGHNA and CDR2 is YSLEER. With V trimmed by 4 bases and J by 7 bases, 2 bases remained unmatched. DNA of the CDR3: TGCGCCAGCAGCCCGGACAGGGGGCGTGAAAAACTGTTTTTT. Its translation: CASSPDRGREKLFF.

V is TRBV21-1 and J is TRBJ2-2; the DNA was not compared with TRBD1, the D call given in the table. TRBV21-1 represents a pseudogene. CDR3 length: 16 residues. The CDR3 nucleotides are TGTGCCAGCAGCAAAGCGCCCCAGGCCATCACCGGGGAGCTGTTTTTT. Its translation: CASSKAPQAITGELFF.

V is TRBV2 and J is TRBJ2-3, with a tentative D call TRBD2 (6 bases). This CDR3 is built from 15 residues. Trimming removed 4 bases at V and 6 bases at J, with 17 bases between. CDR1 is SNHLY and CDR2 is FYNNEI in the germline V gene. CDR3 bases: TGTGCCAGCAGTGCAGGACCGGGGGTTTCGGATACGCAGTATTTT. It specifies CASSAGPGVSDTQYF.

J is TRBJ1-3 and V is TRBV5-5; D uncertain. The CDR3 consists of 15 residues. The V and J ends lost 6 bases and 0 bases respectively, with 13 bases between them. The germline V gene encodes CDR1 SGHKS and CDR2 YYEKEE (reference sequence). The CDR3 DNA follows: TGTGCCAGCAAAGGGAGGGATTTCTCTGGAAACACCATATATTTT. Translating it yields CASKGRDFSGNTIYF.

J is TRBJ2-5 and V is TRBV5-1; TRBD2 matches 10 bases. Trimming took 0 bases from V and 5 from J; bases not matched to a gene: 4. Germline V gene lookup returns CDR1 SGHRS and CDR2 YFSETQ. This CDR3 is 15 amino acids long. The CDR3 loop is CASSLAPSGGETQYF. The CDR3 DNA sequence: TGCGCCAGCAGCTTGGCGCCTAGCGGGGGTGAGACCCAGTACTTC.

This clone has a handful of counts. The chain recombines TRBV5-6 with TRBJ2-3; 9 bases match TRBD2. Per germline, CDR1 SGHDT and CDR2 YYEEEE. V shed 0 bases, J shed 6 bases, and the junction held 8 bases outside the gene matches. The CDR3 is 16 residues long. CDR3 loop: CASSLVGTSSQDTQYF. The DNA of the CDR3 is TGTGCCAGCAGCTTGGTTGGGACTAGCAGTCAGGATACGCAGTATTTT.

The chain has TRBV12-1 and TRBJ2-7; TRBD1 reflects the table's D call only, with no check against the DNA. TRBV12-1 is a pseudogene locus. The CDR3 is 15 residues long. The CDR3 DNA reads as TGTGCCAGCAGCTCCGGACAGGTTCTCTCCTACGAGCAGTACTTC. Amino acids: CASSSGQVLSYEQYF.

The CDR3: CASSIGLINNEQFF. CDR3 coding DNA: TGTGCCAGTAGTATCGGACTGATTAACAATGAGCAGTTCTTC. V usage is TRBV19 and J usage is TRBJ2-1; perhaps TRBD2 as D (5 bases). Germline V gene data show CDR1 as LNHDA and CDR2 as SQIVND (reference sequence). The CDR3 covers 14 residues. V lost 3 bases and J 5 bases, leaving 11 bases between the germline ends.